The rows below give T cell receptor beta chains drawn from one sample of a study of blood T cell repertoires in COVID-19. Profiled with immunoSEQ multiplex PCR; TCRdb holds only in-frame clones, not every one. The sample contains 250,000 to 350,000 clones, about 87% of which appear only once. The specimen was PBMCs or T cells enriched from blood (not recorded which). The origin of the receptors is a young woman who had recovered from COVID-19. Both conserved end residues are part of each CDR3. D genes are given only for firm matches. The size field is filled for only some rows; it gives once, few, many or a size class.

abundance: -; d_gene: TRBD1; v_gene: TRBV6-1; j_gene: TRBJ2-7; CDR3nt: TGTGCCAGCAGGACAGGGGTTGGCGAGCAGTACTTC; CDR3aa: CASRTGVGEQYF
abundance: -; d_gene: -; v_gene: TRBV15; j_gene: TRBJ2-5; CDR3nt: TGTGCCACCAGCAGAGATCCGGGGCAAGAGACCCAGTACTTC; CDR3aa: CATSRDPGQETQYF
abundance: -; d_gene: TRBD2; v_gene: TRBV28; j_gene: TRBJ2-1; CDR3nt: TGTGCCAGCAGTTCGAAACCCGGGACTAGCGGGATGGATGAGCAGTTCTTC; CDR3aa: CASSSKPGTSGMDEQFF
abundance: few; d_gene: -; v_gene: TRBV28; j_gene: TRBJ2-2; CDR3nt: TGTGCCAGCAGACCAACCGCGGCGTCCACCGGGGAGCTGTTTTTT; CDR3aa: CASRPTAASTGELFF
abundance: -; d_gene: -; v_gene: TRBV28; j_gene: TRBJ2-2; CDR3nt: TGTGCCAGCGGCTCAAGGAACACCGGGGAGCTGTTTTTT; CDR3aa: CASGSRNTGELFF
abundance: -; d_gene: TRBD1; v_gene: TRBV5-4; j_gene: TRBJ2-5; CDR3nt: TGTGCCAGCAGCCTCAAGACAGGGCCGGCAGAGACCCAGTACTTC; CDR3aa: CASSLKTGPAETQYF
abundance: once; d_gene: -; v_gene: TRBV7-6; j_gene: TRBJ2-2; CDR3nt: TGTGCCAGCAGCTTAGGGCGCGGTCGTAACGCGAACACCGGGGAGCTGTTTTTT; CDR3aa: CASSLGRGRNANTGELFF
abundance: -; d_gene: -; v_gene: TRBV6-5; j_gene: TRBJ1-6; CDR3nt: TGTGCCAGCAGCCTAGAGGGCAGGAATAATTCACCCCTCCACTTT; CDR3aa: CASSLEGRNNSPLHF
abundance: once; d_gene: TRBD2; v_gene: TRBV5-1; j_gene: TRBJ2-7; CDR3nt: TGCGCCAGCAGCTTAGAAGGGAGGGAGTTCGACGAGCAGTACTTC; CDR3aa: CASSLEGREFDEQYF
abundance: -; d_gene: TRBD1; v_gene: TRBV27; j_gene: TRBJ1-1; CDR3nt: TGTGCCAGCAGTTGGGACAGGCAATCGCAGAACACTGAAGCTTTCTTT; CDR3aa: CASSWDRQSQNTEAFF
abundance: -; d_gene: -; v_gene: TRBV4-2; j_gene: TRBJ2-3; CDR3nt: TGTGCCAGCAGCCAAGAGGAAGGGGGAGACACGCAGTATTTT; CDR3aa: CASSQEEGGDTQYF
abundance: -; d_gene: -; v_gene: TRBV20-1; j_gene: TRBJ1-2; CDR3nt: TGCAGTGCTAGTCGCTTCGGGGAGGGATCGTCCGACTATGGCTACACCTTC; CDR3aa: CSASRFGEGSSDYGYTF
abundance: -; d_gene: TRBD1; v_gene: TRBV10-3; j_gene: TRBJ1-2; CDR3nt: TGTGCCATCAGTGAGGTGCAGGGGGCTGGGGGAGGCTACACCTTC; CDR3aa: CAISEVQGAGGGYTF
abundance: -; d_gene: -; v_gene: TRBV4-1; j_gene: TRBJ2-5; CDR3nt: TGCGCCAGCAGCCCAGGTCCCCTGGGTCAAGAGACCCAGTACTTC; CDR3aa: CASSPGPLGQETQYF
abundance: -; d_gene: TRBD1; v_gene: TRBV5-4; j_gene: TRBJ1-1; CDR3nt: TGTGCCAGCAGCTTGGAGGCCGGGACAGGGCGCGCTTTCTTT; CDR3aa: CASSLEAGTGRAFF
abundance: -; d_gene: TRBD2; v_gene: TRBV27; j_gene: TRBJ2-7; CDR3nt: TGTGCCAGCAGTTGGTCCGGGACTAGCGGGTACGAGCAGTACTTC; CDR3aa: CASSWSGTSGYEQYF
abundance: -; d_gene: -; v_gene: TRBV6-1; j_gene: TRBJ2-3; CDR3nt: TGTGCCAGCAGTGAACTAGCCTTTAGCAGCACAGATACGCAGTATTTT; CDR3aa: CASSELAFSSTDTQYF
abundance: once; d_gene: TRBD1; v_gene: TRBV6-5; j_gene: TRBJ1-5; CDR3nt: TGTGCCAGCAGACGCGACAGGGGTGAGGGTCAGCCCCAGCATTTT; CDR3aa: CASRRDRGEGQPQHF
abundance: -; d_gene: -; v_gene: TRBV10-3; j_gene: TRBJ1-6; CDR3nt: TGTGCCATATCTACAGGGATTGACTCACCCCTCCACTTT; CDR3aa: CAISTGIDSPLHF
abundance: few; d_gene: TRBD1; v_gene: TRBV19; j_gene: TRBJ1-2; CDR3nt: TGTGCCATAGACAGGGGGCGTAATGGCTACACCTTC; CDR3aa: CAIDRGRNGYTF
abundance: -; d_gene: TRBD1; v_gene: TRBV18; j_gene: TRBJ1-2; CDR3nt: TGTGCCAGCTCACTTGACAGGGGGGACTATGGCTACACCTTC; CDR3aa: CASSLDRGDYGYTF
abundance: -; d_gene: -; v_gene: TRBV6-5; j_gene: TRBJ2-1; CDR3nt: TGTGCCAGCAGACCGGAGCGGAGCTCCTACAATGAGCAGTTCTTC; CDR3aa: CASRPERSSYNEQFF
abundance: -; d_gene: -; v_gene: TRBV19; j_gene: TRBJ1-6; CDR3nt: TGTGCCAGTAGTACGACGAGGTCCTATAATTCACCCCTCCACTTT; CDR3aa: CASSTTRSYNSPLHF
abundance: once; d_gene: -; v_gene: TRBV27; j_gene: TRBJ2-5; CDR3nt: TGTGCCAGCAGTTTAATACCCCCGGGTGGGGAGACCCAGTACTTC; CDR3aa: CASSLIPPGGETQYF
abundance: -; d_gene: TRBD1; v_gene: TRBV20-1; j_gene: TRBJ1-1; CDR3nt: TGCAGTGCTAGTAAACAGGGGGCCGGCGCTGAAGCTTTCTTT; CDR3aa: CSASKQGAGAEAFF
abundance: -; d_gene: -; v_gene: TRBV5-6; j_gene: TRBJ1-1; CDR3nt: TGTGCCAGCAGCTTTCAGGTGGCTGAAGCTTTCTTT; CDR3aa: CASSFQVAEAFF
abundance: -; d_gene: -; v_gene: TRBV18; j_gene: TRBJ2-4; CDR3nt: TGTGCCAGCTCACCACCGCAGGTCAGAGAGCTCCTAGCCAAAAACATTCAGTACTTC; CDR3aa: CASSPPQVRELLAKNIQYF
abundance: -; d_gene: -; v_gene: TRBV15; j_gene: TRBJ1-2; CDR3nt: TGTGCCACCAGCAGAGATCACGACAGCTATGGCTACACCTTC; CDR3aa: CATSRDHDSYGYTF
abundance: -; d_gene: TRBD1; v_gene: TRBV6-6; j_gene: TRBJ1-2; CDR3nt: TGTGCCAGCAGTTACTTAGGGACAGGGGTCATCGGCTACACCTTC; CDR3aa: CASSYLGTGVIGYTF
abundance: once; d_gene: -; v_gene: TRBV10-1; j_gene: TRBJ1-2; CDR3nt: TGCGCCAGCAGTGAGTCGGGGCAGGGCTATGGCTACACCTTC; CDR3aa: CASSESGQGYGYTF
abundance: -; d_gene: TRBD2; v_gene: TRBV7-7; j_gene: TRBJ2-3; CDR3nt: TGTGCCAGCAGCTTCGGGGGAGGGCTCGGGGATACGCAGTATTTT; CDR3aa: CASSFGGGLGDTQYF
abundance: -; d_gene: TRBD2; v_gene: TRBV10-3; j_gene: TRBJ2-5; CDR3nt: TGTGCCATCAGTGAATGGAGCGGGGGGGCCGAAGAGACCCAGTACTTC; CDR3aa: CAISEWSGGAEETQYF
abundance: -; d_gene: TRBD1; v_gene: TRBV5-1; j_gene: TRBJ1-1; CDR3nt: TGCGCCAGCAGCTTGGATCCAGGGGGTGCCTTGAACACTGAAGCTTTCTTT; CDR3aa: CASSLDPGGALNTEAFF
abundance: -; d_gene: TRBD1; v_gene: TRBV27; j_gene: TRBJ2-2; CDR3nt: TGTGCCAGCAGTTCAAACCAGGGGGCGAACACCGGGGAGCTGTTTTTT; CDR3aa: CASSSNQGANTGELFF
abundance: -; d_gene: TRBD1; v_gene: TRBV6-5; j_gene: TRBJ1-5; CDR3nt: TGTGCCAGCAAGACAGGGGGCAATCAGCCCCAGCATTTT; CDR3aa: CASKTGGNQPQHF
abundance: -; d_gene: -; v_gene: TRBV15; j_gene: TRBJ1-2; CDR3nt: TGTGCCACCCAGGGGCCCTGGGGCTATGGCTACACCTTC; CDR3aa: CATQGPWGYGYTF
abundance: few; d_gene: TRBD2; v_gene: TRBV4-2; j_gene: TRBJ2-2; CDR3nt: TGTGCCAGCAGCCGAGTGGCGGGGGGGACTACCGGGGAGCTGTTTTTT; CDR3aa: CASSRVAGGTTGELFF
abundance: -; d_gene: -; v_gene: TRBV11-2; j_gene: TRBJ2-5; CDR3nt: TGTGCCAGCAGCTTAGATGTCTCGGGACAAGCGACCCAGTACTTC; CDR3aa: CASSLDVSGQATQYF
abundance: few; d_gene: TRBD2; v_gene: TRBV5-1; j_gene: TRBJ2-7; CDR3nt: TGCGCCAGCAGCCGGGGGGTGAACTCAGCTTACGAGCAGTACTTC; CDR3aa: CASSRGVNSAYEQYF
abundance: -; d_gene: TRBD2; v_gene: TRBV6-5; j_gene: TRBJ2-5; CDR3nt: TGTGCCAGCAGTAGGGGGACTAGCGGGGGAGAGACCCAGTACTTC; CDR3aa: CASSRGTSGGETQYF
abundance: -; d_gene: TRBD1; v_gene: TRBV24-1; j_gene: TRBJ1-1; CDR3nt: TGTGCCACCAGTGATCCCGGGACAGGGAACACTGAAGCTTTCTTT; CDR3aa: CATSDPGTGNTEAFF
abundance: -; d_gene: TRBD1; v_gene: TRBV30; j_gene: TRBJ2-2; CDR3nt: TGTGCCGGATATGACAGGGGTCACGGGGAGCTGTTTTTT; CDR3aa: CAGYDRGHGELFF
abundance: -; d_gene: TRBD2; v_gene: TRBV7-2; j_gene: TRBJ2-3; CDR3nt: TGTGCCAGCAGCTTAGTTCAGCGGGGGGGTCCCACAGATACGCAGTATTTT; CDR3aa: CASSLVQRGGPTDTQYF
abundance: -; d_gene: -; v_gene: TRBV3-1/TRBV3-2; j_gene: TRBJ2-1; CDR3nt: TGTGCCAGCAGCCACGGTCCAACAGGGTTACGGCACAATGAGCAGTTCTTC; CDR3aa: CASSHGPTGLRHNEQFF
abundance: -; d_gene: TRBD2; v_gene: TRBV19; j_gene: TRBJ2-3; CDR3nt: TGTGCCAGTAGGGGGGGGTGGGCCCCAGAGGCAGATACGCAGTATTTT; CDR3aa: CASRGGWAPEADTQYF
abundance: -; d_gene: TRBD1; v_gene: TRBV7-2; j_gene: TRBJ1-4; CDR3nt: TGTGCCAGCAGCTTCGGGACAGGGGGAGAAAAACTGTTTTTT; CDR3aa: CASSFGTGGEKLFF
abundance: -; d_gene: -; v_gene: TRBV28; j_gene: TRBJ1-5; CDR3nt: TGTGCCGGCGGTCCTGCCCTGGAACAGCCCCAGCATTTT; CDR3aa: CAGGPALEQPQHF
abundance: -; d_gene: -; v_gene: TRBV18; j_gene: TRBJ2-1; CDR3nt: TGTGCCAGCTCACCACCGGGAGGTACCGTTATAGGAGGCAATGAGCAGTTCTTC; CDR3aa: CASSPPGGTVIGGNEQFF
abundance: -; d_gene: -; v_gene: TRBV5-1; j_gene: TRBJ1-1; CDR3nt: TGCGCCAGCAGCTTGGGTCCGGACAGTCAAGCTTTCTTT; CDR3aa: CASSLGPDSQAFF
abundance: -; d_gene: TRBD1; v_gene: TRBV7-9; j_gene: TRBJ1-2; CDR3nt: TGTGCCAGCAGCTTAGGTGGGACAGGGGGATTATCTGGCGGCTACACCTTC; CDR3aa: CASSLGGTGGLSGGYTF
abundance: -; d_gene: -; v_gene: TRBV28; j_gene: TRBJ1-3; CDR3nt: TGTGCCAGCAGTTTAGGGGGGGCTGTAATCCTCTCTGGAAACACCATATATTTT; CDR3aa: CASSLGGAVILSGNTIYF
abundance: -; d_gene: -; v_gene: TRBV5-1; j_gene: TRBJ1-2; CDR3nt: TGCGCCAGCAGCTTGATTACAGGAATAAACTATGGCTACACCTTC; CDR3aa: CASSLITGINYGYTF
abundance: -; d_gene: -; v_gene: TRBV7-2; j_gene: TRBJ1-2; CDR3nt: TGTGCCAGCAGCTTAGGGGGGAGGGGCTATGGCTACACCTTC; CDR3aa: CASSLGGRGYGYTF
abundance: -; d_gene: TRBD1; v_gene: TRBV7-9; j_gene: TRBJ2-5; CDR3nt: TGTGCCAGCAGCTTAACCGGACAGGGGGCGAGTGAGACCCAGTACTTC; CDR3aa: CASSLTGQGASETQYF
abundance: -; d_gene: TRBD1; v_gene: TRBV29-1; j_gene: TRBJ1-1; CDR3nt: TGCAGCGCTGGACAGGCCAGGGACACTGAAGCTTTCTTT; CDR3aa: CSAGQARDTEAFF
abundance: once; d_gene: TRBD1; v_gene: TRBV24-1; j_gene: TRBJ2-2; CDR3nt: TGTGCCACCAGTGCCCCGGGACAGGGGAACACCGGGGAGCTGTTTTTT; CDR3aa: CATSAPGQGNTGELFF
abundance: -; d_gene: -; v_gene: TRBV27; j_gene: TRBJ1-1; CDR3nt: TGTGCCAGCAGAGGCACATTCAGGGACACTGAAGCTTTCTTT; CDR3aa: CASRGTFRDTEAFF
abundance: -; d_gene: TRBD2; v_gene: TRBV7-9; j_gene: TRBJ2-5; CDR3nt: TGTGCCAGCAGCTTAGTAGCGGGGGGAGAGACCCAGTACTTC; CDR3aa: CASSLVAGGETQYF